The clone carrying this T cell receptor (beta chain) was recorded a few times. This specimen belongs to a study of blood T cell repertoires in COVID-19. How the authors handled the data: Scientists estimated how many nucleated cells there were by amplifying reference gene primers. Clones were read by immunoSEQ multiplex PCR, and TCRdb kept only the in-frame ones, dropping some. The DNA gave D and trimming, while V, J and clone size come from that table. The profile shows around 460,000 clones, around 90% of them singletons. Seattle patient enrollment occurred during active infection, with longitudinal follow-up thereafter. The TCR sequence derives from a man aged 18 to 35 with COVID-19, enrolled during active disease. Sample: peripheral blood.

The CDR3 protein is CASSRQSSGNTIYF. In DNA form, the CDR3 reads TGTGCCAGCAGTAGACAGAGCTCTGGAAACACCATATATTTT. This chain connects TRBV4-2 to TRBJ1-3; tentatively, D is TRBD1 (5 bases). This CDR3 has 14 amino acids. Germline CDR1 and CDR2: LGHNA and YNFKEQ. The V end was cut by 6 bases, the J end by 0 bases, with 9 bases between.